This TCR beta chain was obtained from a study of regulatory T cells in long-lasting Graves disease. Unmatched junction bases numbered 6, after V lost 6 bases and J lost 5 bases. CDR1 and CDR2 from the germline V gene are MDHEN and SYDVKM. This CDR3 comprises 14 residues. Investigators prepared the TCR beta libraries by applying iRepertoire HTBI primers and Arm-PCR of CDR3 regions. TCRdb re-called the multiplex PCR reads with MiXCR, one entry per CDR3 protein. This table has around 470,000 distinct CDR3 sequences, 14% appearing once. This clonotype was seen repeatedly, ten times or more. Time point meaning: newly diagnosed GD, antithyroid drugs for less than 3 months. PBMCs provided the RNA from which the TCR library was made. American Thyroid Association guidelines served as the basis for diagnosing Graves' disease. The sample also formed part of further work on T cells in Graves' hyperthyroidism and ophthalmopathy. That investigation notes: Graves' hyperthyroidism showing no ophthalmopathy progression within 18 months was considered stable. TCR CDR3 underwent first-round RT-PCR with the HTBI primer set.

The sample here was peripheral blood mononuclear cells (PBMCs), taken at new diagnosis, from a patient treated with antithyroid drugs. The chain carries TRBV28 and TRBJ2-5; 10 bases agree with TRBD1. The sequence came from a woman in her 50s with Graves disease. The CDR3 DNA follows: TGTGCCAGCAGCACGACAGGGGGCGGCGAGACCCAGTACTTC. Translation gives CASSTTGGGETQYF.